This TCR beta chain appears in the sequencing data of a study of shared clonotypes between healthy human individuals. This table comes from immunoSEQ multiplex PCR, and its TCRdb copy is limited to in-frame clones, with some not included. The sample records about 2.4 million clones, 80% to 95% being singletons. The CDR3 spans 14 residues. Germline CDR1 and CDR2: MGHRA and YSYEKL. V was pared by 0 bases and J by 4 bases, with 9 bases between. The J gene is TRBJ1-2, the V gene TRBV4-1; D not certain. Input material: naive CD4+ T cells from PBMCs. Noted subset: CD45RA+ positively selected. The receptor was derived from a man aged 18 to 30 in good health. Some clones in this sample may be carry-over from other donors' samples. CDR3 DNA sequence: TGCGCCAGCAGCCAAGAGCGGCAGACCTATGGCTACACCTTC. Translating gives CASSQERQTYGYTF.